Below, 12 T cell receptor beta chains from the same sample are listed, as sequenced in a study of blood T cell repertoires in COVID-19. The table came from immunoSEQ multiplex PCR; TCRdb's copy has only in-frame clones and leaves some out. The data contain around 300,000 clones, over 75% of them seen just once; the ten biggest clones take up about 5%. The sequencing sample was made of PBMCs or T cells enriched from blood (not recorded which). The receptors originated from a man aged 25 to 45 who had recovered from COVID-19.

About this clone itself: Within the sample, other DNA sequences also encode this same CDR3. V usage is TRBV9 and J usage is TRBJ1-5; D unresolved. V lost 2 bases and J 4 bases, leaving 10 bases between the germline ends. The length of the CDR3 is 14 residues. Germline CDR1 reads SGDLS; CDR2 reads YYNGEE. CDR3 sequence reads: CASSVGSLNQPQHF. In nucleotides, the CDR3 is TGTGCCAGCAGCGTCGGGTCCTTAAATCAGCCCCAGCATTTT.

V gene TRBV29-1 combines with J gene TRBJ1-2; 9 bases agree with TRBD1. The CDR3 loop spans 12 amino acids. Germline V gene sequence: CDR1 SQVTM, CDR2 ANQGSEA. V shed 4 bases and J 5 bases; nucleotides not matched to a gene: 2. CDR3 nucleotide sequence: TGCAGCGTTGGACAGGGGGATTATGGCTACACCTTC. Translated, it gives CSVGQGDYGYTF.

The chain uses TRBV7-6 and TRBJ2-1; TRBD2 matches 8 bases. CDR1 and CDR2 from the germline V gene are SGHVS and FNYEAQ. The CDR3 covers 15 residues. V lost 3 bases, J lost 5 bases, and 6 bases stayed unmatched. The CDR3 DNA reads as TGTGCCAGCAGCTTCGGGCTAGCGGGTAACAATGAGCAGTTCTTC. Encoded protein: CASSFGLAGNNEQFF. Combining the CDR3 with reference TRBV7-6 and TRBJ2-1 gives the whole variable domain GAGVSQSPRYKVTKRGQDVALRCDPISGHVSLYWYRQALGQGPEFLTYFNYEAQQDKSGLPNDRFSAERPEGSISTLTIQRTEQRDSAMYRCASSFGLAGNNEQFFGPGTRLTVL.

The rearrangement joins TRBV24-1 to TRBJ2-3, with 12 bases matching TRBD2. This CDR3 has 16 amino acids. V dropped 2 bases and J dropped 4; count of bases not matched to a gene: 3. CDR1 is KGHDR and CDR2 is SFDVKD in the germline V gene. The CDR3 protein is CATSDWTSGVSDTQYF. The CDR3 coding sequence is TGTGCCACCAGTGATTGGACTAGCGGGGTTTCAGATACGCAGTATTTT.

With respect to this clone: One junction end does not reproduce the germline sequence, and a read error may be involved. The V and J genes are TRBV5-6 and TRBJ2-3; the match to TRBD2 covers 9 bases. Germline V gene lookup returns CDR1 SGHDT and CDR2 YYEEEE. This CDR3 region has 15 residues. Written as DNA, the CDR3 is TGTGCCAGCAGCCCAACCGGGACTAGCAGAGATACGCAGTATTTT. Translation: CASSPTGTSRDTQYF.

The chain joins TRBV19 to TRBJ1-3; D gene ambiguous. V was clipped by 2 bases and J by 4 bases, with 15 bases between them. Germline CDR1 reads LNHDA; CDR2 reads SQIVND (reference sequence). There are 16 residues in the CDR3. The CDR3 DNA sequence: TGTGCCAGTAGTATATATACAGCCTCGTGGGGAAACACCATATATTTT. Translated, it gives CASSIYTASWGNTIYF.

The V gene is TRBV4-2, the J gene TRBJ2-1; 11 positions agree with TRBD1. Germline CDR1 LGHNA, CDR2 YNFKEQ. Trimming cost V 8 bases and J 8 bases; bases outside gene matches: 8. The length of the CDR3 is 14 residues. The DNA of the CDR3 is TGTGCCAGCCAAACCCGGACAGGGGGCCATGAGCAGTTCTTC. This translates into CASQTRTGGHEQFF.

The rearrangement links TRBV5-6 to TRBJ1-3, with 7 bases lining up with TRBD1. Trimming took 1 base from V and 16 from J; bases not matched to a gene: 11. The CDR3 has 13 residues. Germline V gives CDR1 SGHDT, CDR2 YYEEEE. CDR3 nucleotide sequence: TGTGCCAGCAGCTTGAAAGGGACAGACGTTTTGTATTTT. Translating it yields CASSLKGTDVLYF.

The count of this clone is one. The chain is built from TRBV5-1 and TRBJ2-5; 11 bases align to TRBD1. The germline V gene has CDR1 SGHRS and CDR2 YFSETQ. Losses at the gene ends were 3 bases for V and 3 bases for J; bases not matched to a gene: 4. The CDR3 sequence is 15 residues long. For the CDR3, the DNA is TGCGCCAGCAGCTATGGACAGGGGGCAAAAGAGACCCAGTACTTC. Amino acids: CASSYGQGAKETQYF.

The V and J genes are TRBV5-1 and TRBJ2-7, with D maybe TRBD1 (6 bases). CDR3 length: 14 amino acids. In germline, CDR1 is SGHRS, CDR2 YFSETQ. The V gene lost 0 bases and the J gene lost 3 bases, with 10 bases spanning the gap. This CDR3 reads CASSLGQVGYEQYF. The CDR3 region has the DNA TGCGCCAGCAGCTTGGGACAGGTAGGCTACGAGCAGTACTTC.

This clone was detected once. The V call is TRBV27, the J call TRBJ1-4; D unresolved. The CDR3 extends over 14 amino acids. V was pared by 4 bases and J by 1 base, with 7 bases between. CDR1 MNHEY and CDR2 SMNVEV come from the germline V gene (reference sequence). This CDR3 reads CASSSVKTNEKLFF. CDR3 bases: TGTGCCAGCAGTTCGGTGAAAACTAATGAAAAACTGTTTTTT.

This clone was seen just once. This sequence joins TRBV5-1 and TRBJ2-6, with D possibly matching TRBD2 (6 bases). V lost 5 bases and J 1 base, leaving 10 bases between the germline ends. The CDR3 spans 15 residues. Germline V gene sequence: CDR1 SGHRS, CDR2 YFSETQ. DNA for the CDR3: TGCGCCAGCAGTGTTGGAGGGTCTGGGGCCAACGTCCTGACTTTC. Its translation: CASSVGGSGANVLTF.